These 21 T cell receptor beta chains share one sample of origin, sequenced in a study of regulatory T cells in long-lasting Graves disease. Library construction for TCR beta used iRepertoire HTBI primers and Arm-PCR of CDR3 regions. TCRdb reanalysed the multiplex PCR reads using MiXCR and keeps one entry per CDR3 protein. The table has hundreds of thousands of distinct CDR3 sequences, less than 20% seen once. Time point in this sample: newly diagnosed GD, antithyroid drugs for less than 3 months. The TCR library was made from RNA extracted from PBMCs. These data are also associated with another study on T cells in Graves' hyperthyroidism and ophthalmopathy.

Here the sequenced sample was peripheral blood mononuclear cells (PBMCs), taken at new diagnosis, from a patient treated with antithyroid drugs. The receptors stem from a woman aged 25 to 45 with Graves disease.

This clonotype was seen at least ten times. The chain combines TRBV5-6 with TRBJ1-2; D unresolved. V lost 7 bases, J lost 4 bases, and 14 bases lay in between. There are 13 residues in the CDR3. The V gene's germline CDR1 is SGHDT and CDR2 YYEEEE. The CDR3 protein is CASRSQPLYGYTF. The DNA for the CDR3 is TGTGCCAGCCGTAGTCAACCGCTCTATGGCTACACCTTC.

This clonotype was found many times. The rearrangement uses TRBV6-5 and TRBJ2-5; the match to TRBD1 covers 7 bases. CDR3 length equals 14 residues. J was trimmed by 5 bases and V by 0 bases; bases with no gene match: 3. The germline V gene encodes CDR1 MNHEY and CDR2 SVGAGI. CDR3 sequence reads: CASSYSTGVETQYF. The CDR3 coding sequence is TGTGCCAGCAGTTACTCTACAGGGGTGGAGACCCAGTACTTC.

At least ten counts were recorded for this clonotype. V and J are TRBV12-3 or TRBV12-4 and TRBJ1-1; D unclear. The germline V and J ends were trimmed by 1 base and 3 bases, with 6 bases remaining between them. This CDR3 is built from 13 residues. CDR3 nucleotide sequence: TGTGCCAGCAGTTTAGGAGAGGACACTGAAGCTTTCTTT. Its translation: CASSLGEDTEAFF.

This clonotype appeared a few times. The chain has TRBV20-1 and TRBJ2-7; 9 bases align to TRBD1. After removal of 7 bases from V and 6 bases from J, the junction contained 10 bases not matched to a gene. This CDR3 is 13 amino acids long. The germline V gene has CDR1 DFQATT and CDR2 SNEGSKA (reference sequence). Written as DNA, the CDR3 is TGCAGTGGCCCGAGACAGGGGGTGGGCGAGCAGTACTTC. It yields the protein CSGPRQGVGEQYF.

CDR3 loop: CASSPLAGEETQYF. In DNA, the CDR3 is TGTGCCAGCTCACCGTTAGCAGGGGAAGAGACCCAGTACTTC. This chain links TRBV18 with TRBJ2-5; D may be TRBD1 (6 bases). Germline values: CDR1 KGHSH, CDR2 LQKENI. The V end lost 3 bases, the J end lost 3 bases, and 11 bases lay between the germline ends. This CDR3 contains 14 residues.

This clonotype has a count of ten or more. This chain uses TRBV28 with TRBJ1-5; tentatively, D is TRBD1 (6 bases). There are 15 residues in the CDR3. Between the trimmed V and J ends, which lost 7 bases and 0 bases, there was a span of 13 bases. Germline CDR1 reads MDHEN; CDR2 reads SYDVKM. CDR3 bases: TGTGCCAGCAAGGGGGGGGCCTATAGCAATCAGCCCCAGCATTTT. It yields the protein CASKGGAYSNQPQHF.

Only a few counts were recorded for this clonotype. The chain has TRBV7-3 and TRBJ2-2; D may match TRBD1 or TRBD2 (5 bases each). Germline V gene sequence: CDR1 SGHTA, CDR2 FQGTGA. The CDR3 runs to 16 residues. V shed 3 bases and J shed 2 bases, with 13 bases lying between them. CDR3 loop: CASSLGPGPNTGELFF. The CDR3 DNA reads as TGTGCCAGCAGCTTGGGCCCGGGACCCAACACCGGGGAGCTGTTTTTT.

The table lists this clonotype with a few counts. The V and J genes are TRBV24-1 and TRBJ1-2; D might be TRBD1 (5 bases). Deletions cut 4 bases from V and 8 bases from J, with 13 bases between. This CDR3 region has 13 residues. CDR1 is KGHDR, CDR2 SFDVKD, per germline. CDR3 nucleotides: TGTGCCACCAGTGAGTCAGGGTTCCCGGGCTACACCTTC. As protein: CATSESGFPGYTF.

This clonotype was detected many times. The chain uses TRBV11-2 and TRBJ2-5; 13 nucleotides align to TRBD2. The germline CDR1 and CDR2 sequences are SGHAT and FQNNGV. The CDR3 is made up of 18 amino acids. V gave up 4 bases and J gave up 4 bases; unmatched junction bases: 12. The CDR3 DNA sequence: TGTGCCAGCAGCTCCAGCTTGGGACTAGCGGGATGGGGAGAGACCCAGTACTTC. Its translation is CASSSSLGLAGWGETQYF.

The gene calls are TRBV7-9 and TRBJ1-2; D might be TRBD1 (6 bases). Deletions cut 5 bases from V and 7 bases from J, with 8 bases between. Germline V gene lookup returns CDR1 SEHNR and CDR2 FQNEAQ (reference sequence). This CDR3 contains 11 residues. CDR3: CASSPDSGYTF. The CDR3 DNA is TGTGCCAGCAGCCCGGACAGTGGCTACACCTTC.

This clonotype was found a few times. The chain recombines TRBV28 with TRBJ1-2; D not resolved. V lost 3 bases, J lost 7 bases, and 12 bases lay in between. In germline, CDR1 is MDHEN, CDR2 SYDVKM. This CDR3 has 13 residues. CDR3 residues: CASSLGGESGYTF. The CDR3 DNA follows: TGTGCCAGCAGTTTGGGTGGTGAGTCTGGCTACACCTTC.

The chain joins TRBV24-1 to TRBJ2-7; 11 positions match TRBD2. Trimming took 1 base from V and 2 from J; bases not matched to a gene: 6. The CDR3 has 17 amino acids. CDR1 and CDR2 from the germline V gene are KGHDR and SFDVKD. This CDR3 reads CATSDLPTSGRPYEQYF. CDR3 sequence (DNA): TGTGCCACCAGTGATTTACCTACTAGCGGGAGACCCTACGAGCAGTACTTC.

This clonotype was observed a few times. The chain employs TRBV3-1 and TRBJ2-1; TRBD2 aligns across 8 bases. The CDR3 sequence is 15 residues long. V dropped 4 bases and J dropped 7; count of bases not matched to a gene: 9. CDR1 and CDR2 from the germline V gene are LGHDT and YNNKEL (reference sequence). CDR3 loop: CASSLSGARRNEQFF. CDR3 nucleotides: TGTGCCAGCAGCCTTAGCGGGGCCAGGAGGAATGAGCAGTTCTTC.

There are many counts of this clonotype. V is TRBV30 and J is TRBJ2-1; no reliable D call. From germline, CDR1 is GTSNPN and CDR2 SVGIG (reference sequence). The CDR3 consists of 12 residues. The ends were cut back, 0 bases at V and 6 bases at J, with 6 bases in the middle. The CDR3 loop reads CAWSVKANEQFF. The DNA for the CDR3 is TGTGCCTGGAGTGTAAAAGCCAATGAGCAGTTCTTC.

This clonotype was counted a few times. The DNA of the CDR3 is TGTGCCAGCAGTTACGGGACAGGCTCCGTCACAGATACGCAGTATTTT. Translated, it gives CASSYGTGSVTDTQYF. The chain combines TRBV6-5 with TRBJ2-3; 8 nucleotides line up with TRBD1. CDR3 length equals 16 residues. CDR1 is MNHEY, CDR2 SVGAGI, per germline. J gave up 2 bases and V 2 bases, and 6 bases lay outside the gene matches.

This clonotype turned up a few times. The V call is TRBV20-1, the J call TRBJ2-3; 11 bases fit TRBD2. The CDR3 has 17 amino acids. Germline assignment: CDR1 DFQATT and CDR2 SNEGSKA (reference sequence). Trimming at V came to 1 base and at J to 2 bases, leaving 8 bases not matched to a gene. The CDR3 loop reads CSARGGRLAGNTDTQYF. The CDR3, as DNA: TGCAGTGCTAGAGGGGGAAGACTAGCGGGAAACACAGATACGCAGTATTTT.

V and J are TRBV3-1 and TRBJ2-2, with 8 bases aligning to TRBD2. From germline, CDR1 is LGHDT and CDR2 YNNKEL (reference sequence). CDR3 size: 16 residues. J lost 0 bases, V lost 3 bases, and 3 bases had no gene match. CDR3 nucleotides: TGTGCCAGCAGCCAGAATAGCGGGGCGAACACCGGGGAGCTGTTTTTT. It translates to CASSQNSGANTGELFF.

This clonotype has more than one count but fewer than ten. This chain joins TRBV2 and TRBJ2-3; 10 bases map to TRBD2. CDR3 length: 17 residues. V lost 8 bases, J lost 5 bases, and 16 bases stayed unmatched. Germline CDR1 and CDR2: SNHLY and FYNNEI. The CDR3 is CASLRSVAGGGEDTQYF. The CDR3 DNA reads as TGTGCCAGCCTCCGATCGGTAGCGGGAGGTGGTGAAGATACGCAGTATTTT.

This rearrangement joins TRBV15 to TRBJ2-3; 7 bases are a match to TRBD2. CDR1 and CDR2 from the germline V gene are LNHNV and YYDKDF (reference sequence). Trimming took 1 base from V and 0 from J; bases not matched to a gene: 7. This CDR3 comprises 17 residues. CDR3 sequence (DNA): TGTGCCACCAGCAGAGGAGGGGCTAGCGGTAGCACAGATACGCAGTATTTT. It is translated as CATSRGGASGSTDTQYF.

This clonotype occurred many times. V gene TRBV5-1 combines with J gene TRBJ2-3, with D hard to call. The germline V gene encodes CDR1 SGHRS and CDR2 YFSETQ. Trimming pared 0 bases from V and 8 bases from J, leaving 16 bases between. CDR3 length: 15 amino acids. CDR3 coding DNA: TGCGCCAGCAGCTTGGCTGACAATGTACGGCCTACGCAGTATTTT. Translated, it gives CASSLADNVRPTQYF.

The chain employs TRBV9 and TRBJ2-3; TRBD2 agrees at 10 bases. V shed 0 bases, J shed 2 bases, and the junction held 9 bases outside the gene matches. The CDR3 contains 18 residues. Germline CDR1 and CDR2: SGDLS and YYNGEE. The DNA of the CDR3 is TGTGCCAGCAGCGTAGTAGCGGGAGGTCAGAAAAACACAGATACGCAGTATTTT. Its translation is CASSVVAGGQKNTDTQYF.